The 10 T cell receptor beta chains below all came from one sample that was sequenced in a study of T cells in Graves' hyperthyroidism and ophthalmopathy. The source material, RNA transcripts, was used to amplify TCR beta CDR3 regions. HTBI primers were used for first-round RT-PCR of the TCR CDR3. TCRdb independently ran MiXCR on the multiplex PCR reads; one entry per CDR3 protein. The table has about 380,000 distinct CDR3 sequences, 13% seen once. The sequencing input was blood. The receptor source for this set is a man in his thirties or forties with Graves' hyperthyroidism that later progressed to Graves' ophthalmopathy.

The chain is built from TRBV28 and TRBJ2-5; TRBD1 might be the D (6 bases). Germline CDR1 is MDHEN and CDR2 is SYDVKM. The CDR3 is 15 amino acids. Trimming left V 4 bases short and J 2 bases short, with 14 bases between. CDR3 coding DNA: TGTGCCAGCAGTTATGGCGACAGGACACAAGAGACCCAGTACTTC. This sequence encodes CASSYGDRTQETQYF.

This clonotype was counted a few times. J is TRBJ1-5 and V is TRBV20-1; D not certain. Trimming cost V 3 bases and J 0 bases, with 18 bases left between them. The CDR3 sequence is 17 residues long. The V gene's germline CDR1 is DFQATT and CDR2 SNEGSKA (reference sequence). The CDR3 coding sequence is TGCAGTGCTAGTATCCTGGGAGCCCAATATAGCAATCAGCCCCAGCATTTT. Translating it yields CSASILGAQYSNQPQHF.

This clonotype was recorded at least ten times. This chain connects TRBV29-1 to TRBJ1-1; D remains unclear. The CDR3 sequence is 14 residues long. Germline V gene data show CDR1 as SQVTM and CDR2 as ANQGSEA. Trimming removed 6 bases from V and 4 bases from J, with 18 bases in between. In nucleotides, the CDR3 is TGCAGCGTAAGGCCAAAAGCCCTGGGCACTGAAGCTTTCTTT. Its translation is CSVRPKALGTEAFF.

About this clonotype: Because the CDR3 is missing its conserved closing phenylalanine or tryptophan, this is likely a read error. The chain employs TRBV7-3 and TRBJ1-6; D is undetermined. The CDR3 has 13 amino acids. Looked up from germline, CDR1 is SGHTA and CDR2 is FQGTGA. V was cut by 5 bases and J by 7 bases, with 9 bases left in between. CDR3 DNA sequence: TGTGCCAGCAGCCCATCGGGGAATTCACCCCTCCACTCT. This gives the protein CASSPSGNSPLHS.

Comment on this clonotype: A much larger clone differs from this one at a single base, so this may be a read error. The rearrangement joins TRBV12-3 or TRBV12-4 to TRBJ2-5; 8 nucleotides align to TRBD2. Losses at the gene ends were 2 bases for V and 3 bases for J; bases not matched to a gene: 20. The CDR3 is 20 amino acids. CDR3 residues: CASSLFGSSWLAGSKETQYF. Here the CDR3 DNA reads TGTGCCAGCAGTTTATTTGGCTCCTCATGGCTAGCGGGCTCCAAAGAGACCCAGTACTTC.

At least ten counts were recorded for this clonotype. This rearrangement joins TRBV28 to TRBJ2-4, with 10 bases that match TRBD1. CDR3 length equals 15 residues. J lost 7 bases, V lost 5 bases, and 8 bases had no gene match. The V gene's germline CDR1 is MDHEN and CDR2 SYDVKM. CDR3 protein: CASSARDRGLNIQYF. In nucleotides, the CDR3 is TGTGCCAGCAGTGCCCGGGACAGGGGATTGAACATTCAGTACTTC.

This clonotype was detected many times. The chain couples TRBV12-3 or TRBV12-4 to TRBJ1-4; D might be TRBD1 (5 bases). The V end lost 6 bases, the J end lost 4 bases, and 12 bases lay between the germline ends. This CDR3 spans 14 amino acids. The chain's CDR3 is CASSQRGLNEKLFF. The CDR3, as DNA: TGTGCCAGCAGCCAACGGGGCCTTAATGAAAAACTGTTTTTT.

This clonotype has ten or more counts. This chain uses TRBV7-9 with TRBJ1-1, with D possibly being TRBD1 (5 bases). V was cut by 6 bases and J by 0 bases, with 8 bases left in between. The germline gives CDR1 SEHNR, CDR2 FQNEAQ (reference sequence). The CDR3 consists of 13 residues. In nucleotides, the CDR3 is TGTGCCAGCAGGGGACCGCTGAACACTGAAGCTTTCTTT. Its translation: CASRGPLNTEAFF.

This clonotype was seen more than once but under ten times. This chain connects TRBV27 to TRBJ1-5; possibly TRBD1 for D (5 bases). CDR3 length: 15 amino acids. V shed 0 bases and J shed 6 bases, with 12 bases lying between them. Germline assignment: CDR1 MNHEY and CDR2 SMNVEV (reference sequence). The CDR3 DNA is TGTGCCAGCAGTTTATCGAGCGCCGGGGGTCAGCCCCAGCATTTT. The encoded protein is CASSLSSAGGQPQHF.

This chain uses TRBV20-1 with TRBJ2-1, with 9 bases lining up with TRBD2. V lost 5 bases to trimming and J lost 5 bases; unmatched junction nucleotides: 10. This CDR3 is 15 amino acids long. CDR1 is DFQATT and CDR2 is SNEGSKA in the germline V gene (reference sequence). This CDR3 reads CSAAKASGGHNEQFF. In DNA form, the CDR3 reads TGCAGTGCTGCGAAGGCAAGCGGGGGGCACAATGAGCAGTTCTTC.